The 7 T cell receptor beta chains presented below share a single source sample, sequenced in a study of blood T cell repertoires in COVID-19. The assay was immunoSEQ multiplex PCR, and TCRdb's table has in-frame clones only and misses some. This sample has 300,000 to 450,000 clones; roughly 86% occur once, and the top ten carry 1.3%. Sequences were obtained from PBMCs or T cells enriched from blood (not recorded which). These receptors were obtained from a young man who had recovered from COVID-19.

This chain uses TRBV7-9 with TRBJ1-1; no clear D. Germline V gene sequence: CDR1 SEHNR, CDR2 FQNEAQ (reference sequence). CDR3 length: 14 amino acids. The V end was cut by 1 base, the J end by 8 bases, with 14 bases between. The CDR3 nucleotides read TGTGCCAGCAGCTTAGGCCTATCGGGAGAGGAAGCTTTCTTT. Protein product: CASSLGLSGEEAFF.

This clone appeared a single time. V usage is TRBV27 and J usage is TRBJ2-2, with TRBD1 identical over 9 bases. CDR3 length equals 15 residues. The V gene's germline CDR1 is MNHEY and CDR2 SMNVEV (reference sequence). J lost 1 base, V lost 6 bases, and 3 bases had no gene match. CDR3: CASRRQGGNTGELFF. The CDR3 nucleotides are TGTGCCAGCAGACGACAGGGGGGGAACACCGGGGAGCTGTTTTTT.

The table lists this clone with a few counts. The chain couples TRBV7-8 to TRBJ1-1; D not resolved. With 4 bases removed from V and 0 bases from J, the gap between germline ends came to 9 bases. The CDR3 contains 14 residues. Germline V gene data show CDR1 as SGHVS and CDR2 as FQNEAQ. CDR3 nucleotide sequence: TGTGCCAGCAGCTACGACATACTGAACACTGAAGCTTTCTTT. It yields the protein CASSYDILNTEAFF.

The rearrangement joins TRBV7-9 to TRBJ2-4, with D possibly being TRBD1 (5 bases). Germline-derived CDR1 and CDR2 are SEHNR and FQNEAQ (reference sequence). The CDR3 is 15 amino acids. The germline V and J ends were trimmed by 0 bases and 8 bases, with 14 bases remaining between them. CDR3 region: CASSLALWGRDIQYF. The CDR3 nucleotides are TGTGCCAGCAGCTTAGCTTTGTGGGGCAGAGACATTCAGTACTTC.

This chain connects TRBV9 to TRBJ1-3; no clear D gene. Looked up from germline, CDR1 is SGDLS and CDR2 is YYNGEE. The CDR3 covers 14 residues. Trimming took off 3 bases at V and 0 bases at J, with 7 bases between the two ends. As DNA, the CDR3 is TGTGCCAGCAGCGGTTCCGTCTCTGGAAACACCATATATTTT. This codes for CASSGSVSGNTIYF.

CDR3: CASSHRVDYGYTF. The CDR3 bases are TGTGCCAGCAGCCACAGGGTCGACTATGGCTACACCTTC. This chain uses TRBV14 with TRBJ1-2; a possible D gene is TRBD1 (5 bases). Trimming removed 3 bases at V and 3 bases at J, with 8 bases between. CDR1 is SGHDN and CDR2 is FVKESK in the germline V gene. This CDR3 has 13 amino acids. Complete variable domain (other parts from reference TRBV14 and TRBJ1-2): EAGVTQFPSHSVIEKGQTVTLRCDPISGHDNLYWYRRVMGKEIKFLLHFVKESKQDESGMPNNRFLAERTGGTYSTLKVQPAELEDSGVYFCASSHRVDYGYTFGSGTRLTVV.

This clone was detected once. The chain employs TRBV10-3 and TRBJ1-2; the D is unclear. The CDR3 has 12 residues. With 10 bases removed from V and 5 bases from J, the gap between germline ends came to 14 bases. CDR1 and CDR2 from the germline V gene are ENHRY and SYGVKD. CDR3 sequence reads: CATQRTEYGYTF. The CDR3 bases are TGTGCCACCCAGCGGACGGAGTATGGCTACACCTTC.